This T cell receptor (beta chain) was retrieved from a study of blood T cell repertoires in COVID-19. Overall study: The analysed material was cDNA or gDNA that came from T cells, B-cell-depleted T cells, or PBMCs.

The CDR3 has 14 residues. Trimming cost V 3 bases and J 4 bases; bases outside gene matches: 4. Per the germline V gene, CDR1 is SGHRS and CDR2 is YFSETQ. The data were produced by immunoSEQ multiplex PCR, yet TCRdb's version contains in-frame clones alone and is incomplete. The table records some 300,000 clones, about 90% of them present only once. Individuals drawn from approximately 26 US areas were roughly 18 to 95 years old. Researchers sorted participants into cohorts using their self-reported clinical history. Before being deemed recovered, Cohort 3 donors had two negative PCRs, clearance, or symptom resolution.

The chain is built from TRBV5-1 and TRBJ2-1, with TRBD2 matching over 7 bases. The clonotype originates from a woman aged 25 to 39 who had recovered from COVID-19. The sample comprised PBMCs or T cells enriched from blood (not recorded which). CDR3: CASSSSGLYNEQFF. CDR3 DNA sequence: TGCGCCAGCAGCTCTAGCGGACTATACAATGAGCAGTTCTTC.